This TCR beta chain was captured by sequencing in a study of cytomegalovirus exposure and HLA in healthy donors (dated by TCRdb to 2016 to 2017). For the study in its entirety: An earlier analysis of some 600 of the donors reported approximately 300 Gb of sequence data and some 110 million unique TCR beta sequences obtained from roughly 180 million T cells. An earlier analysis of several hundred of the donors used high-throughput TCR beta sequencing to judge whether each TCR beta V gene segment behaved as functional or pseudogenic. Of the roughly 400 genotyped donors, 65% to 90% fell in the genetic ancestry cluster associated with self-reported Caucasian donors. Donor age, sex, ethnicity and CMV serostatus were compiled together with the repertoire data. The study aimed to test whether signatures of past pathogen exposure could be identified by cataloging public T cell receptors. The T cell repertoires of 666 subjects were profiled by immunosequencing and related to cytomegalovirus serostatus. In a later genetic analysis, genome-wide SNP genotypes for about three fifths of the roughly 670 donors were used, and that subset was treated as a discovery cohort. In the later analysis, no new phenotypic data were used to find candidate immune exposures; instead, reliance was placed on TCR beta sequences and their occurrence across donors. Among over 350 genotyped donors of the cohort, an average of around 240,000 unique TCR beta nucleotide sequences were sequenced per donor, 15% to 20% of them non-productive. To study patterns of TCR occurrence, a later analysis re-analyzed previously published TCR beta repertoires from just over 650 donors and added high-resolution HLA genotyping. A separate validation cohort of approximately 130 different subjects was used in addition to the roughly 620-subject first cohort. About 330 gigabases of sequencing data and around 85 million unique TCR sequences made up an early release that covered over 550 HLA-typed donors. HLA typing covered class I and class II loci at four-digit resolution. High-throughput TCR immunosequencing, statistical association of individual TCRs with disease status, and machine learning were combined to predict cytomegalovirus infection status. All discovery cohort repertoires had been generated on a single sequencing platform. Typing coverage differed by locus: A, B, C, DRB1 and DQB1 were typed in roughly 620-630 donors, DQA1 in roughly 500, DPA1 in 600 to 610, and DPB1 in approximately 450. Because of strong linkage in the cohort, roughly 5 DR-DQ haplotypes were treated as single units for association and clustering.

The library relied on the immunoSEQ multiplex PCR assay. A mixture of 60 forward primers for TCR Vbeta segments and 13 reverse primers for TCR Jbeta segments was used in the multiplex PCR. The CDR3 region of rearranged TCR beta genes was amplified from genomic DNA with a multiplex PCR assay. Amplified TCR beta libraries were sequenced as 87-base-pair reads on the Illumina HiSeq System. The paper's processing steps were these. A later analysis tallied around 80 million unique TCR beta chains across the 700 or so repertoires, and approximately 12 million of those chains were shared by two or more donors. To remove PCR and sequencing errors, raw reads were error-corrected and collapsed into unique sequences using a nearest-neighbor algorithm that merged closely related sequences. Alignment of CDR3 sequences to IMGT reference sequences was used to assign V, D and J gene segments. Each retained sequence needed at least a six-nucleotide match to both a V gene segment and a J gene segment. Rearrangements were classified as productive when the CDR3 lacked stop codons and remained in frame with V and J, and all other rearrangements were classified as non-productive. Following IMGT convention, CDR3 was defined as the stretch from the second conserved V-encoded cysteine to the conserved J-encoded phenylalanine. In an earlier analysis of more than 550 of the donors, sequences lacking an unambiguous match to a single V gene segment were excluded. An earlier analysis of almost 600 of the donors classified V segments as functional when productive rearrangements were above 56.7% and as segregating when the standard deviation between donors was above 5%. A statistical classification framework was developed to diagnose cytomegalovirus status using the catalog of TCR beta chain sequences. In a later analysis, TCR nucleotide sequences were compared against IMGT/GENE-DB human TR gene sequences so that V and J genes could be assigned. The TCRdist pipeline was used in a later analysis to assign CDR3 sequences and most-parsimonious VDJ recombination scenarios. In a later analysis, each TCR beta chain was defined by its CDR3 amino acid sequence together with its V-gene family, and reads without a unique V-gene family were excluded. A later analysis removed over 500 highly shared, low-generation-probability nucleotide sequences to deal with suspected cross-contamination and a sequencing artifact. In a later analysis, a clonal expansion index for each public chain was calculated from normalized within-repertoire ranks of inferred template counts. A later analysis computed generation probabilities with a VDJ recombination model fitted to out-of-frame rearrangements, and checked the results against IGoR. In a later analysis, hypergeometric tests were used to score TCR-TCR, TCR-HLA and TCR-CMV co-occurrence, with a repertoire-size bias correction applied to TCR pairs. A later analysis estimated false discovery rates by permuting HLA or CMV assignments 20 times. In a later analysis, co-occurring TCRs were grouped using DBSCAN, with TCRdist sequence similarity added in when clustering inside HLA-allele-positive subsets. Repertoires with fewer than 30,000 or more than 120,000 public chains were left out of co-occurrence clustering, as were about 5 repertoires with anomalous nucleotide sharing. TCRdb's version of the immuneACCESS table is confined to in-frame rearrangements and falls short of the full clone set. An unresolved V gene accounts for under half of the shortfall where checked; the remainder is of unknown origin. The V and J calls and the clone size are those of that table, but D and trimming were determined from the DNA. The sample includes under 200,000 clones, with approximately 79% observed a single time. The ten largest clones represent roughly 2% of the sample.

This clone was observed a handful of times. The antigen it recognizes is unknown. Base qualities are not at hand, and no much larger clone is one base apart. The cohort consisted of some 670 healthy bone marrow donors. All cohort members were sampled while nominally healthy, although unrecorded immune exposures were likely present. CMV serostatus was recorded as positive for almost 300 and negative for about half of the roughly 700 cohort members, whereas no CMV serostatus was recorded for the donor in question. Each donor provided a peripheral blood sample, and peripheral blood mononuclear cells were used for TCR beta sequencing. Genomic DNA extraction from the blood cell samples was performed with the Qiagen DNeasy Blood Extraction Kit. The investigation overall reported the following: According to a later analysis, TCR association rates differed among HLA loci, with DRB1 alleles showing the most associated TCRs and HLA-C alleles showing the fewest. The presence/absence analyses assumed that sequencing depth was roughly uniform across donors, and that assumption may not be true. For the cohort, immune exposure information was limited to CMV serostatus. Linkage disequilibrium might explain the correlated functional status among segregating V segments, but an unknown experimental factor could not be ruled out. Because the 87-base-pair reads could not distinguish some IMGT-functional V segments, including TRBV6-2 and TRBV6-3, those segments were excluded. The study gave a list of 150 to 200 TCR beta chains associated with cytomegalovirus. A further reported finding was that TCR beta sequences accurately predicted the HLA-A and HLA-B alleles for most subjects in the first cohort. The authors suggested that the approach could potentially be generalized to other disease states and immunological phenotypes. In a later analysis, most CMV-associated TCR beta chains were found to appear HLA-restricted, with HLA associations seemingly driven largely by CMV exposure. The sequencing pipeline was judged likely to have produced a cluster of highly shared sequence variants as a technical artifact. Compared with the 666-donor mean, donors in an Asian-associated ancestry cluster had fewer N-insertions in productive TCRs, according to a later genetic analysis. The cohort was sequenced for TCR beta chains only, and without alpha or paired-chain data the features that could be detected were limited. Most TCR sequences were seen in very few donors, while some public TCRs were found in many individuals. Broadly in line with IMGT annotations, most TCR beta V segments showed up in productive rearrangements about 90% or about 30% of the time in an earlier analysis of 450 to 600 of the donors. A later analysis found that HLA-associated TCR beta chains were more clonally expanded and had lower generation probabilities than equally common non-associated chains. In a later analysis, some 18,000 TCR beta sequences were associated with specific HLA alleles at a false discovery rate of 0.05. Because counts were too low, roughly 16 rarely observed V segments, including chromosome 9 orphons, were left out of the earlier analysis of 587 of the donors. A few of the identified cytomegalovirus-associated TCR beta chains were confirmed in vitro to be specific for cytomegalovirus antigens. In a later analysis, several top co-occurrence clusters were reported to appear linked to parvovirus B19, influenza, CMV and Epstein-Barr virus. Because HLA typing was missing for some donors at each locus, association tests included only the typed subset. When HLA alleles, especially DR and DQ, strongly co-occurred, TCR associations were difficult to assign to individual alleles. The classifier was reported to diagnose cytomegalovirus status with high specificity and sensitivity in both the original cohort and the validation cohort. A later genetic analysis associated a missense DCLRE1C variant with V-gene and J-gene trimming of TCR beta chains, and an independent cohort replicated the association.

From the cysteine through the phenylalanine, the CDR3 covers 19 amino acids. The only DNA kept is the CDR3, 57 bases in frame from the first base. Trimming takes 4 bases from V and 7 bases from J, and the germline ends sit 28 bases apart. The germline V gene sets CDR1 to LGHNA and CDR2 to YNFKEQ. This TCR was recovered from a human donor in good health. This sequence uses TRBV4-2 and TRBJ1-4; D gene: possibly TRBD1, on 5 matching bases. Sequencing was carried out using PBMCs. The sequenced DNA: TGTGCCAGCAGCCTTTCACTTCTTTCTACAGGCCGCCGGTTTGAAAAACTGTTTTTT. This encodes CASSLSLLSTGRRFEKLFF.